This T cell receptor beta chain is drawn from a study of Graves' ophthalmopathy and Graves' hyperthyroidism. Whole-study results and caveats: The blood repertoire also included most expanded thyroid clonotypes above 0.001 frequency. Prediction of ophthalmopathy progression reached 70.59% sensitivity and roughly 72% specificity.

In this cohort, patients with other autoimmune diseases, uncontrolled infections, pregnancy or lactation were excluded. PBMCs came from approximately 10 ml of fresh peripheral blood. About this clonotype itself: Its specificity is not known.

RNA transcripts provided the template for amplifying TCR beta CDR3 regions. Second-round multiplex PCR came after a first-round RT-PCR that employed HTBI primers. TCRdb independently ran MiXCR on the multiplex PCR reads; one entry per CDR3 protein. The repertoire has almost 750,000 distinct CDR3 sequences, 40% of them found once; the top ten carry 44%. This CDR3 contains 13 residues. Deletions cut 3 bases from V and 5 bases from J, with 8 bases between. The germline gives CDR1 LNHDA, CDR2 SQIVND (reference sequence). Input material: peripheral blood. This chain joins TRBV19 and TRBJ1-5, with D uncertain. The sequence derives from an adult man with Graves' ophthalmopathy. CDR3 in DNA: TGTGCCAGTAGTATTTCAGCCTATCAGCCCCAGCATTTT. This codes for CASSISAYQPQHF.